This T cell receptor (beta chain) was captured by sequencing in a study of T cell responses to AZD1222 COVID-19 vaccine. The protocol was immunoSEQ multiplex PCR, while the TCRdb copy is restricted to in-frame clones and leaves out a portion. The repertoire consists of about 83,000 clones, with about 82% occurring once and the leading ten covering roughly 9.4%. The CDR3 is made up of 16 amino acids. Germline V gene data show CDR1 as SEHNR and CDR2 as FQNEAQ (reference sequence). Trimming pared 1 base from V and 0 bases from J, leaving 10 bases between. Remarks on this clone: No antigen is known for it.

General study points: Two AZD1222 administrations were followed by greater Spike-specific TCR breadth and depth. Clonal diversity may have been underestimated, and the donors were mostly white British, with more females than males.

The TCR originated in an adult in good health. Sequencing used peripheral blood, obtained on day 0 of AZD1222 vaccination. The chain carries TRBV7-9 and TRBJ1-3; the D is unclear. The CDR3 DNA is TGTGCCAGCAGCTTAGGGTGGCCCGGCTCTGGAAACACCATATATTTT. This translates into CASSLGWPGSGNTIYF.